These T cell receptor beta chains were read from a single sample in a study of identical twins. TCRdb reprocessed the 5' RACE reads with MiXCR, giving one entry per CDR3 protein. The sample lists 650,000 to 750,000 distinct CDR3 sequences, around 20% seen once, with about 4.3% in the top ten. These records were also assigned to another study, of T cells expressing NK-cell markers.

Sequences were obtained from PBMCs. All receptors come from a woman in her late teens or twenties in good health. The CDR3 runs from the conserved cysteine through the conserved F or W. Each record gives: V gene, clone size, J gene, D gene, CDR3 protein, CDR3 DNA. D genes are given only for firm matches. Rows give clone size only sometimes, using once, few, many, or a class for an expanded clone.

TRBV10-3	-	TRBJ2-6	-	CAISAPGARGTGANVLTF	TGTGCCATCAGTGCTCCGGGGGCGCGGGGTACTGGGGCCAACGTCCTGACTTTC
TRBV10-3	-	TRBJ2-1	-	CAISPDSYNEQFF	TGTGCCATCTCCCCAGACTCCTACAATGAGCAGTTCTTC
TRBV7-8	-	TRBJ2-4	TRBD1	CASSYWTGVGIQYF	TGTGCCAGCAGCTATTGGACAGGGGTGGGCATTCAGTACTTC
TRBV5-1	-	TRBJ2-3	-	CASSLAGWGSGVRDTQYF	TGCGCCAGCAGCTTGGCCGGATGGGGCTCAGGGGTGAGAGATACGCAGTATTTT
TRBV10-2	-	TRBJ2-5	-	CASRPDLQETQYF	TGCGCCAGCAGGCCGGACTTACAAGAGACCCAGTACTTC
TRBV20-1	-	TRBJ2-7	-	CSVELQAEQYF	TGCAGTGTGGAACTTCAGGCCGAGCAGTACTTC
TRBV20-1	many	TRBJ2-3	-	CSARLEGTDTQYF	TGCAGTGCTAGACTCGAAGGCACAGATACGCAGTATTTT
TRBV6-6	-	TRBJ1-5	-	CASSVVRQPQHF	TGTGCCAGCAGCGTCGTCCGTCAGCCCCAGCATTTT
TRBV7-3	few	TRBJ2-7	-	CASSLSSGEYEQYF	TGTGCCAGCAGCTTATCGTCTGGGGAGTACGAGCAGTACTTC
TRBV6-2/TRBV6-3	few	TRBJ1-2	TRBD1	CASRRSGTGSYGYTF	TGTGCCAGCAGACGCTCCGGGACAGGGTCCTATGGCTACACCTTC
TRBV6-1	few	TRBJ2-3	TRBD1	CASRIQGAGTDTQYF	TGTGCCAGCAGGATCCAGGGGGCCGGCACAGATACGCAGTATTTT
TRBV5-6	-	TRBJ2-5	TRBD1	CASTTFFGTGAETQYF	TGTGCCAGCACCACCTTCTTCGGAACAGGGGCAGAGACCCAGTACTTC
TRBV12-3/TRBV12-4	-	TRBJ1-2	-	CASSHPWDGYTF	TGTGCCAGCAGCCACCCTTGGGATGGCTACACCTTC
TRBV6-5	-	TRBJ2-7	-	CASSYSNVDYEQYF	TGTGCCAGCAGTTACTCGAATGTCGACTACGAGCAGTACTTC
TRBV11-1	-	TRBJ2-2	-	CASSLGWAIASGSTGELFF	TGTGCCAGCAGCTTAGGGTGGGCAATAGCGTCCGGGTCCACCGGGGAGCTGTTTTTT
TRBV7-9	-	TRBJ2-7	-	CASSLGTYSGRSYEQYF	TGTGCCAGCAGCTTAGGGACGTACAGCGGGCGATCCTACGAGCAGTACTTC
TRBV5-1	few	TRBJ2-1	-	CASSFLWGDEQFF	TGCGCCAGCAGCTTTCTCTGGGGAGATGAGCAGTTCTTC
TRBV9	-	TRBJ2-5	TRBD1	CASSATGGEETQYF	TGTGCCAGCAGCGCCACAGGGGGCGAAGAGACCCAGTACTTC
TRBV20-1	many	TRBJ1-1	-	CSAWDGGREAFF	TGCAGTGCCTGGGACGGAGGCAGGGAAGCTTTCTTT
TRBV18	few	TRBJ1-1	-	CASSPAGLDTEAFF	TGTGCCAGCTCACCGGCAGGGCTTGACACTGAAGCTTTCTTT
TRBV18	-	TRBJ2-5	-	CASSSPRASLWTQYF	TGTGCCAGCTCATCTCCCCGGGCGTCGTTATGGACCCAGTACTTC
TRBV12-3/TRBV12-4	many	TRBJ2-7	-	CASSHGLAYEQYF	TGTGCCAGCAGTCACGGTCTTGCCTACGAGCAGTACTTC
TRBV23-1	-	TRBJ2-5	TRBD2	CAIHRGRGVWTQYF	TGCGCCATCCACAGAGGCCGGGGGGTGTGGACCCAGTACTTC
TRBV5-6	once	TRBJ1-5	-	CASSLAGWGQPQHF	TGTGCCAGCAGCCTGGCGGGGTGGGGTCAGCCCCAGCATTTT
TRBV6-2/TRBV6-3	few	TRBJ2-1	-	CASSYRLPGDNEQFF	TGTGCCAGCAGTTACAGGCTCCCCGGGGACAATGAGCAGTTCTTC
TRBV5-5	few	TRBJ1-4	-	CASRSDEKLFF	TGTGCCAGCAGGTCTGATGAAAAACTGTTTTTT
TRBV20-1	few	TRBJ2-1	TRBD2	CSASPTSGSNNEQFF	TGCAGTGCTAGCCCTACTAGCGGGAGCAACAATGAGCAGTTCTTC
TRBV12-3/TRBV12-4	few	TRBJ2-3	TRBD2	CASNLAGADTDTQYF	TGTGCCAGCAACTTAGCGGGTGCCGATACAGATACGCAGTATTTT
TRBV27	-	TRBJ1-5	-	CASSFGIGNQPQHF	TGTGCCAGCAGTTTCGGCATTGGCAATCAGCCCCAGCATTTT
TRBV29-1	many	TRBJ1-2	TRBD1	CSVEDGTGSLF	TGCAGCGTTGAAGATGGGACAGGGTCCCTCTTC
TRBV7-8	-	TRBJ1-2	-	CASSLGPGPEGGYTF	TGTGCCAGCAGCTTAGGGCCGGGCCCCGAAGGGGGCTACACCTTC
TRBV5-1	few	TRBJ2-1	TRBD2	CASREASGRVGNEQFF	TGCGCCAGCAGGGAGGCTAGCGGGAGAGTCGGCAATGAGCAGTTCTTC
TRBV3-1	-	TRBJ2-1	-	CASSQQSYNEQFF	TGTGCCAGCAGCCAACAATCCTACAATGAGCAGTTCTTC
TRBV27	few	TRBJ2-3	TRBD2	CASSSPSGGADTQYF	TGTGCCAGCAGTTCTCCTAGCGGGGGAGCGGATACGCAGTATTTT
TRBV5-1	few	TRBJ2-5	TRBD2	CASSSLAGLETQYF	TGCGCCAGCAGCTCTTTAGCGGGGTTAGAGACCCAGTACTTC
TRBV20-1	few	TRBJ2-3	-	CSAPRSPFVTDTQYF	TGCAGTGCCCCGAGAAGTCCATTTGTCACAGATACGCAGTATTTT
TRBV13	-	TRBJ2-1	TRBD2	CASSRSSGAYNEQFF	TGTGCCAGCAGCCGATCTAGCGGAGCCTACAATGAGCAGTTCTTC
TRBV10-3	few	TRBJ1-1	-	CAIRGWDGEAFF	TGTGCCATTAGGGGCTGGGACGGTGAAGCTTTCTTT
TRBV7-8	few	TRBJ2-1	TRBD2	CASSLGGGTTTNEQFF	TGTGCCAGCAGCTTAGGGGGCGGGACTACCACCAATGAGCAGTTCTTC
TRBV20-1	many	TRBJ2-2	-	CSAAGANTGELFF	TGCAGTGCTGCCGGGGCCAACACCGGGGAGCTGTTTTTT
TRBV6-2/TRBV6-3	many	TRBJ2-4	TRBD1	CASSTLRLSGTGLAKNIQYF	TGTGCCAGCAGTACGCTCCGATTATCCGGGACAGGGCTAGCCAAAAACATTCAGTACTTC